These 17 T cell receptor beta chains were sequenced from one sample in a study of T cell changes during pregnancy in multiple sclerosis. Assay: immunoSEQ multiplex PCR; the TCRdb copy retains only in-frame clones and omits some. The repertoire holds 36,000 or so clones, with approximately 92% as singletons. The sequenced material came from PBMCs (not recorded whether the cells were cultured). The receptors derive from a female donor with multiple sclerosis, enrolled in a pregnancy study.

The chain couples TRBV5-4 to TRBJ2-2, with 13 bases that match TRBD2. With V trimmed by 5 bases and J by 1 base, 5 bases remained unmatched. The CDR3 extends over 17 amino acids. Germline CDR1 SGHNT, CDR2 YYREEE (reference sequence). This CDR3 reads CASSQGLAGQNTGELFF. CDR3 in DNA: TGTGCCAGCAGTCAGGGACTAGCGGGACAGAACACCGGGGAGCTGTTTTTT.

The chain couples TRBV7-2 to TRBJ2-7; 7 bases align to TRBD2. This CDR3 is 14 amino acids long. V was pared by 3 bases and J by 6 bases, with 8 bases of the junction left unmatched. Per germline, CDR1 SGHTA and CDR2 FQGNSA. The CDR3 loop reads CASSFYQRDPEQYF. The CDR3 DNA follows: TGTGCCAGCAGCTTTTACCAGCGGGACCCCGAGCAGTACTTC.

This chain uses TRBV9 with TRBJ2-1, with TRBD2 matching 9 bases. Germline CDR1 reads SGDLS; CDR2 reads YYNGEE. After removal of 0 bases from V and 6 bases from J, the junction contained 4 bases not matched to a gene. The CDR3 totals 15 residues. CDR3 bases: TGTGCCAGCAGCGTAGCGGGACTAGCCGGCAATGAGCAGTTCTTC. Translated, it gives CASSVAGLAGNEQFF.

The count of this clone is one. The chain couples TRBV29-1 to TRBJ1-2; D might be TRBD1 (5 bases). The CDR3 has 11 residues. From germline, CDR1 is SQVTM and CDR2 ANQGSEA. V was trimmed by 4 bases and J by 8 bases, leaving 11 bases between them. In DNA form, the CDR3 reads TGCAGCGTTGCCAACCAGGGCGGCTACACCTTC. This codes for CSVANQGGYTF.

This chain links TRBV27 with TRBJ1-2, with D possibly matching TRBD1 (6 bases). V was pared by 5 bases and J by 4 bases, with 17 bases between. This CDR3 spans 15 amino acids. Germline values: CDR1 MNHEY, CDR2 SMNVEV (reference sequence). Here the CDR3 reads CASSPDRFGGYGYTF. Here the CDR3 DNA reads TGTGCCAGCAGTCCTGACAGGTTTGGGGGCTATGGCTACACCTTC.

The chain links TRBV12-5 to TRBJ2-3; 7 bases line up with TRBD2. The ends lost 0 bases at V and 1 base at J; junction bases unmatched: 7. This CDR3 is built from 17 residues. Germline V gene lookup returns CDR1 LGHNT and CDR2 FRNRAP. The CDR3 DNA follows: TGTGCTAGTGGTTTGGTACTTGGGGGAGGGCGCACAGATACGCAGTATTTT. This codes for CASGLVLGGGRTDTQYF.

This chain uses TRBV14 with TRBJ1-2; 12 positions match TRBD1. The CDR3 sequence is 14 residues long. The trim removed 4 bases at V and 4 bases at J, leaving 1 base unmatched. Looked up from germline, CDR1 is SGHDN and CDR2 is FVKESK. The CDR3 loop reads CASSPGQGAYGYTF. As DNA, the CDR3 is TGTGCCAGCAGCCCGGGACAGGGGGCCTATGGCTACACCTTC.

V gene TRBV13 combines with J gene TRBJ2-4, with D unclear. Per germline, CDR1 PRHDT and CDR2 FYEKMQ (reference sequence). V dropped 5 bases and J dropped 0 bases, with 11 bases sitting between them. The CDR3 totals 15 residues. The CDR3 DNA reads as TGTGCCAGCAGCCTTTTACGGGTAGCCAAAAACATTCAGTACTTC. Its protein is CASSLLRVAKNIQYF. Combining the CDR3 with reference TRBV13 and TRBJ2-4 gives the whole variable domain AAGVIQSPRHLIKEKRETATLKCYPIPRHDTVYWYQQGPGQDPQFLISFYEKMQSDKGSIPDRFSAQQFSDYHSELNMSSLELGDSALYFCASSLLRVAKNIQYFGAGTRLSVL.

The chain is built from TRBV27 and TRBJ1-5; possible D gene TRBD1, 6 bases. This CDR3 spans 15 amino acids. Trimming shortened V by 3 bases and J by 6 bases, and 15 bases separated the two germline ends. Germline V CDR1 and CDR2: MNHEY, SMNVEV (reference sequence). The CDR3 reads CASSLGGASSQPQHF. CDR3 DNA sequence: TGTGCCAGCAGTTTGGGGGGGGCGTCCAGTCAGCCCCAGCATTTT.

The rearrangement joins TRBV9 to TRBJ2-3, with 9 bases lining up with TRBD1. The CDR3 spans 16 residues. Looked up from germline, CDR1 is SGDLS and CDR2 is YYNGEE. V gave up 0 bases and J gave up 4 bases; unmatched junction bases: 6. The CDR3 sequence is CASSVGDRESSDTQYF. In nucleotides, the CDR3 is TGTGCCAGCAGCGTAGGGGACAGGGAGAGTTCAGATACGCAGTATTTT.

The chain combines TRBV10-3 with TRBJ1-1, with 10 positions matching TRBD1. CDR3 length equals 15 residues. Germline-derived CDR1 and CDR2 are ENHRY and SYGVKD. V shed 2 bases, J shed 4 bases, and the junction held 4 bases outside the gene matches. In nucleotides, the CDR3 is TGTGCCATCAGTGAGCCCGACAGGGGGCCCACTGAAGCTTTCTTT. Protein: CAISEPDRGPTEAFF.

This rearrangement joins TRBV5-8 to TRBJ1-4; weak D call: TRBD1 (5 bases). This CDR3 region has 14 residues. CDR1 SGHTS and CDR2 YDEGEE come from the germline V gene. Trimming left V 2 bases short and J 7 bases short, with 12 bases between. The CDR3, as DNA: TGTGCCAGCAGCTTCGAAGGGAGGGGTGAAAAACTGTTTTTT. It is translated as CASSFEGRGEKLFF.

The DNA of the CDR3 is TGTGCCAGCAGTGAAATAGAGAAGGCCGCCGAGCAGTACTTC. Protein: CASSEIEKAAEQYF. The gene calls are TRBV6-1 and TRBJ2-7, with D unresolved. The CDR3 is 14 amino acids. Trimming cost V 2 bases and J 6 bases, with 14 bases left between them. The germline V gene encodes CDR1 MNHNS and CDR2 SASEGT.

The chain employs TRBV7-3 and TRBJ2-2; D might be TRBD1 (5 bases). Germline values: CDR1 SGHTA, CDR2 FQGTGA. The length of the CDR3 is 14 residues. V gave up 5 bases and J gave up 2 bases, with 9 bases separating them. Here the CDR3 reads CASSLGHNTGELFF. The CDR3 bases are TGTGCCAGCAGCCTAGGACATAACACCGGGGAGCTGTTTTTT.

V gene TRBV4-2 combines with J gene TRBJ2-7; TRBD2 is a possible D gene (7 bases). CDR3 length: 15 amino acids. Trimming pared 4 bases from V and 2 bases from J, leaving 15 bases between. Germline CDR1 and CDR2: LGHNA and YNFKEQ. The DNA of the CDR3 is TGTGCCAGCAGCCGCAACAGGGAGGGGCCCTACGAGCAGTACTTC. This gives the protein CASSRNREGPYEQYF.

The chain has TRBV6-5 and TRBJ1-5, with D uncertain. The CDR3 consists of 15 residues. Germline V gene data show CDR1 as MNHEY and CDR2 as SVGAGI. Trimming left V 4 bases short and J 6 bases short, with 16 bases between. CDR3 amino acids: CASSLEAPPIQPQHF. The DNA of the CDR3 is TGTGCCAGCAGTTTAGAAGCTCCGCCGATTCAGCCCCAGCATTTT.

This sequence joins TRBV15 and TRBJ2-5; 9 bases match TRBD1. The length of the CDR3 is 15 residues. J was trimmed by 6 bases and V by 0 bases; bases with no gene match: 5. Germline V gene sequence: CDR1 LNHNV, CDR2 YYDKDF (reference sequence). The CDR3 is CATSRDRGQGQTQYF. The CDR3, as DNA: TGTGCCACCAGCAGAGATCGGGGACAGGGACAGACCCAGTACTTC.